This T cell receptor beta chain was recorded in a study of CD8+CD57+ T cells in acquired aplastic anemia. Study-wide background: When averaged, DNA from sorted CD4+ and CD8+ cells came to around 3.1 ug. Healthy donor CD4+ samples were sequenced to a depth that averaged roughly 9.9 million reads.

Whole-study results and caveats: Patients and controls were not found to differ significantly in CD8+ Simpson's diversity.

The use of genomic DNA as template underpinned the TCR beta VDJ and CDR3 profiling. MiXCR was run by TCRdb on the reads, yielding one entry per CDR3 protein. The data show approximately 160,000 distinct CDR3 sequences, roughly 40% seen once. Of note for this clonotype: Its antigen is undetermined.

V lost 6 bases to trimming and J lost 3 bases, with 23 bases between them. The CDR3 is 17 residues long. Germline V lookup: CDR1 SQVTM, CDR2 ANQGSEA. V and J are TRBV29-1 and TRBJ1-4, with D possibly matching TRBD1 (5 bases). The sample taken for sequencing was sorted CD4+, CD8+, or CD8+CD57+ T cells (not recorded which) from PBMCs. The clonotype was recovered from a human donor in good health. In DNA form, the CDR3 reads TGCAGCGTGAACTACGGACTAGCGGCGGGGGCTAATGAAAAACTGTTTTTT. Protein sequence: CSVNYGLAAGANEKLFF. The variable domain in full, completed from reference TRBV29-1 and TRBJ1-4, reads SAVISQKPSRDICQRGTSLTIQCQVDSQVTMMFWYRQQPGQSLTLIATANQGSEATYESGFVIDKFPISRPNLTFSTLTVSNMSPEDSSIYLCSVNYGLAAGANEKLFFGSGTQLSVL.